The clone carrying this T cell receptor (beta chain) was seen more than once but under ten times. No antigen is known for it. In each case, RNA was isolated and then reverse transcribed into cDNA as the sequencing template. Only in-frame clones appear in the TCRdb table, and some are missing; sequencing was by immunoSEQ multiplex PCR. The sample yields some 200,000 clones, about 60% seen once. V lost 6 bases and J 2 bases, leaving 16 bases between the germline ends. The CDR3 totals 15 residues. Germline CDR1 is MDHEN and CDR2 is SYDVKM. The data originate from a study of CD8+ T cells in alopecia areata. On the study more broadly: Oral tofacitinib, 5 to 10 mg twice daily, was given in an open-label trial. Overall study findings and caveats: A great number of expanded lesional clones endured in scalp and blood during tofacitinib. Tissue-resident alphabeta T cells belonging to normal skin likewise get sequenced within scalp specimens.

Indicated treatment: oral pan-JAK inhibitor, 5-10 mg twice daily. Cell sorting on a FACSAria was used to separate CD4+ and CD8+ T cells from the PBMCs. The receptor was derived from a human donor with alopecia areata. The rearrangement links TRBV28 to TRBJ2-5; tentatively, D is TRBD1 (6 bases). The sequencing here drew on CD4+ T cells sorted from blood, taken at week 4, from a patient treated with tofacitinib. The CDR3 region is CASRTGWMIQETQYF. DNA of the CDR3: TGTGCCAGCAGGACAGGATGGATGATACAAGAGACCCAGTACTTC.